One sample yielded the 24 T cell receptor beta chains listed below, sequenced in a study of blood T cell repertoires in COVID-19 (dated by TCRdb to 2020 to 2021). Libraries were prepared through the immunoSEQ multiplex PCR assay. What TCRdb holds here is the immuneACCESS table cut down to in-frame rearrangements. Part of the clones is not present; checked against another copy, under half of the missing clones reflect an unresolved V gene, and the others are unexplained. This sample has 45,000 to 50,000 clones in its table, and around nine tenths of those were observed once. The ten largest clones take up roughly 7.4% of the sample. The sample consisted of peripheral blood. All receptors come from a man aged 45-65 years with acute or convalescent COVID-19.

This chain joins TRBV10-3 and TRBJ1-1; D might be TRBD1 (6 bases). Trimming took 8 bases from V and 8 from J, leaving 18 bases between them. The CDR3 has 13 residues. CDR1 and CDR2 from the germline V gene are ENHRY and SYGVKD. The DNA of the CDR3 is TGTGCCATCGGGCCAGGGGCCCGATCAGAAGCTTTCTTT. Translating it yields CAIGPGARSEAFF.

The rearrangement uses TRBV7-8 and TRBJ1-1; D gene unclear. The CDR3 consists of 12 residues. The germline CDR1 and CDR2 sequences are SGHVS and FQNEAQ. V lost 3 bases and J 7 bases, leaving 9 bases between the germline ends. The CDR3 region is CASSFQMSEAFF. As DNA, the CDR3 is TGTGCCAGCAGCTTTCAAATGAGTGAAGCTTTCTTT.

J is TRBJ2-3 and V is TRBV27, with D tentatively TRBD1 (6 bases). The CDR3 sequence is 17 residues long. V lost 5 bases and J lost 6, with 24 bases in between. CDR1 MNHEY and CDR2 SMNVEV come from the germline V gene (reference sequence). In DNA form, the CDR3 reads TGTGCCAGCAGTCTCAGTACCGGGACACAGGGTACGGATACGCAGTATTTT. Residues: CASSLSTGTQGTDTQYF.

The CDR3 DNA sequence: TGTGCCAGCAGAGACAGCGCGGGAAACACCATATATTTT. Translated, it gives CASRDSAGNTIYF. The rearrangement links TRBV6-5 to TRBJ1-3; a possible D gene is TRBD1 (5 bases). CDR1 is MNHEY and CDR2 is SVGAGI in the germline V gene. Between the trimmed V and J ends, which lost 6 bases and 4 bases, there was a span of 10 bases. The CDR3 runs to 13 residues.

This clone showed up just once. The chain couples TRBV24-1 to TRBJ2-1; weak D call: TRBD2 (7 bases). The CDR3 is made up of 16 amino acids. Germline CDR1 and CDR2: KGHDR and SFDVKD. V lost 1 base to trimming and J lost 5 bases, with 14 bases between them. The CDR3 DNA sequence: TGTGCCACCAGTGATTTCGTACTAGGGGGGGACAATGAGCAGTTCTTC. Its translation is CATSDFVLGGDNEQFF.

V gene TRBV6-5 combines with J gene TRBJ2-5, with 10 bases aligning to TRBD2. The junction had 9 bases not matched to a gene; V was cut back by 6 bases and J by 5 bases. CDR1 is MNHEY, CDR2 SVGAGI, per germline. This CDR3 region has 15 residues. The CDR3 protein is CASRGTSVGPETQYF. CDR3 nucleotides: TGTGCCAGCAGGGGGACTAGCGTTGGCCCGGAGACCCAGTACTTC.

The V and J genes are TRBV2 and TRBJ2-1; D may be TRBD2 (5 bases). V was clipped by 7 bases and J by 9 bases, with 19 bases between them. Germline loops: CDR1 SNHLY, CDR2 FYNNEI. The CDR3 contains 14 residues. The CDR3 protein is CASTFSTGSAEQFF. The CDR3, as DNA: TGTGCCAGCACCTTTTCGACGGGGTCCGCTGAGCAGTTCTTC.

The CDR3 loop is CASSPSGGNNSPLHF. The DNA of the CDR3 is TGTGCCAGCTCACCATCAGGAGGGAATAATTCACCCCTCCACTTT. The rearrangement joins TRBV18 to TRBJ1-6; D unresolved. CDR3 length: 15 amino acids. V was clipped by 2 bases and J by 5 bases, with 10 bases between them. Germline V gene lookup returns CDR1 KGHSH and CDR2 LQKENI.

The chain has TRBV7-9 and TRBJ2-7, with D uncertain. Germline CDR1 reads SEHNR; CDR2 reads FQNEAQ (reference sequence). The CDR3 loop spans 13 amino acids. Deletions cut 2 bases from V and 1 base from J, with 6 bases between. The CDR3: CASSLWPSYEQYF. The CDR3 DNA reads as TGTGCCAGCAGCTTATGGCCTTCCTACGAGCAGTACTTC. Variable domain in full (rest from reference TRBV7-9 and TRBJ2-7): DTGVSQNPRHKITKRGQNVTFRCDPISEHNRLYWYRQTLGQGPEFLTYFQNEAQLEKSRLLSDRFSAERPKGSFSTLEIQRTEQGDSAMYLCASSLWPSYEQYFGPGTRLTVT.

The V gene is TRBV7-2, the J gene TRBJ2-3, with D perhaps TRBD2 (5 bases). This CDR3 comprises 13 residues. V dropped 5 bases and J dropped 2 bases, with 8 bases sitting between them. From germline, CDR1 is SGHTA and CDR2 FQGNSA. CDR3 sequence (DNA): TGTGCCAGCAGCCGGGATTTCACAGATACGCAGTATTTT. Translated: CASSRDFTDTQYF. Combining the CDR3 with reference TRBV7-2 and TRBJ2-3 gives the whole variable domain GAGVSQSPSNKVTEKGKDVELRCDPISGHTALYWYRQSLGQGLEFLIYFQGNSAPDKSGLPSDRFSAERTGGSVSTLTIQRTQQEDSAVYLCASSRDFTDTQYFGPGTRLTVL.

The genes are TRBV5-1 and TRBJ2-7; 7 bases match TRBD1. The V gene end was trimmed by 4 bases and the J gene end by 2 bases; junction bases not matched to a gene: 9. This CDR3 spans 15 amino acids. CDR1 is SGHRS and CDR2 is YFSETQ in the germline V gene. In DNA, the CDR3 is TGCGCCAGCAGCAAAACAGGGGATATTGCCTACGAGCAGTACTTC. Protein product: CASSKTGDIAYEQYF.

The CDR3 loop is CASSQVWAGVNEKLFF. The CDR3 DNA reads as TGTGCCAGCAGCCAAGTGTGGGCAGGGGTTAATGAAAAACTGTTTTTT. The chain employs TRBV3-1 (or the pseudogene TRBV3-2) and TRBJ1-4; D may be TRBD1 (6 bases). CDR1 is LGHDT, CDR2 YNNKEL, per germline (reference sequence). There are 16 residues in the CDR3. The V gene lost 1 base and the J gene lost 4 bases, with 13 bases spanning the gap.

CDR3 sequence (DNA): TGTGCCAGCACCCCGCCGGCGGGATCCGAGCAGTACTTC. This translates into CASTPPAGSEQYF. The rearrangement links TRBV12-3 or TRBV12-4 to TRBJ2-5; D might be TRBD2 (6 bases). The DNA end is more similar to TRBJ2-7, so the J call may be wrong. CDR3 length equals 13 residues.

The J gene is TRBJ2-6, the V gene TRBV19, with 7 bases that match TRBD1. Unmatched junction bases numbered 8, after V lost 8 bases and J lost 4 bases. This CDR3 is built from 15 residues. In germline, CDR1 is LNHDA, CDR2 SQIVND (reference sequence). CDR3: CASESDRAGANVLTF. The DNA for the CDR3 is TGTGCCAGTGAATCTGACAGGGCCGGGGCCAACGTCCTGACTTTC. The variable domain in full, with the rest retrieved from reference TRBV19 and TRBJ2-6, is DGGITQSPKYLFRKEGQNVTLSCEQNLNHDAMYWYRQDPGQGLRLIYYSQIVNDFQKGDIAEGYSVSREKKESFPLTVTSAQKNPTAFYLCASESDRAGANVLTFGAGSRLTVL.

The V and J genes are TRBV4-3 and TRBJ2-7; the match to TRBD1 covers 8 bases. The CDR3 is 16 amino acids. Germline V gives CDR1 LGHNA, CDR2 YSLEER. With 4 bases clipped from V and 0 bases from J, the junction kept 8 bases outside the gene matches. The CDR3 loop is CASSRPGQGSSYEQYF. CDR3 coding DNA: TGCGCCAGCAGCCGGCCCGGACAGGGAAGCTCCTACGAGCAGTACTTC.

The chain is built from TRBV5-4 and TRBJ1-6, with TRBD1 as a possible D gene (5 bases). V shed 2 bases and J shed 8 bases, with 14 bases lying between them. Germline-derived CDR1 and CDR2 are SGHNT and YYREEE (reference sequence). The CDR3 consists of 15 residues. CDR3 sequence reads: CASSFPGRGDSPLHF. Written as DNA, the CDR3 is TGTGCCAGCAGCTTCCCAGGGCGCGGGGATTCACCCCTCCACTTT.

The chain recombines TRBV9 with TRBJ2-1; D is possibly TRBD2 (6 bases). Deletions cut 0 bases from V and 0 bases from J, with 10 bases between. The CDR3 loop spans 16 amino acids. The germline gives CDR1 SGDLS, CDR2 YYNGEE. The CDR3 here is CASSVGGVSSYNEQFF. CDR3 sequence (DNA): TGTGCCAGCAGCGTAGGGGGGGTTAGCTCCTACAATGAGCAGTTCTTC.

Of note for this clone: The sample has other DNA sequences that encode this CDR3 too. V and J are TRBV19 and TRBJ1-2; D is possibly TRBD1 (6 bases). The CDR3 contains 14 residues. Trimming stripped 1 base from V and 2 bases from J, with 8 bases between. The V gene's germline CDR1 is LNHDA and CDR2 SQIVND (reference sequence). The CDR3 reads CASSIGGPNYGYTF. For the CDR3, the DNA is TGTGCCAGTAGTATAGGGGGGCCCAACTATGGCTACACCTTC.

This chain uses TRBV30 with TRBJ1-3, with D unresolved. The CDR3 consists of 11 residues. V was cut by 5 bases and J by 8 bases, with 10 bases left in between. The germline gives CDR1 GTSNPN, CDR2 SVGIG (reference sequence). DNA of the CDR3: TGTGCCTGGGGCCTGCGCGACACCATATATTTT. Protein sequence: CAWGLRDTIYF.

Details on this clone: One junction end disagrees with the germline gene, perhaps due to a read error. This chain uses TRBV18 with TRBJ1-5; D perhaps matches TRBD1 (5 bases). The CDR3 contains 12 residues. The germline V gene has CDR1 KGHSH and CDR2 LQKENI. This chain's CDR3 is CASSPRAGPLSF. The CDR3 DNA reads TGTGCCAGCTCACCTCGGGCAGGGCCACTTTCCTTT.

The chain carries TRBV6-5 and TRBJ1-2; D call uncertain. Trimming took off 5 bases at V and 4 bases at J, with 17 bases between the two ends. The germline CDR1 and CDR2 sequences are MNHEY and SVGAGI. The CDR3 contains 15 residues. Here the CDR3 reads CASSRNPDGGYGYTF. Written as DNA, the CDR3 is TGTGCCAGCAGTAGAAACCCGGACGGAGGCTATGGCTACACCTTC.

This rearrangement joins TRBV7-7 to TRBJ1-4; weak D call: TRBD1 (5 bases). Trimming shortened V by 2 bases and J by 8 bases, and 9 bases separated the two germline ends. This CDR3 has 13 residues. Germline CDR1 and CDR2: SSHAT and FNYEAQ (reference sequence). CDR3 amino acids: CASSLSRGEKLFF. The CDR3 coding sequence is TGTGCCAGCAGCTTAAGCCGGGGGGAAAAACTGTTTTTT.

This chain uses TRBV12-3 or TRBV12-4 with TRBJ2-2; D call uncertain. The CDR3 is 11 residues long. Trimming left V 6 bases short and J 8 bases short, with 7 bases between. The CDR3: CASRREGELFF. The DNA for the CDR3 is TGTGCCAGCAGGCGAGAAGGGGAGCTGTTTTTT.

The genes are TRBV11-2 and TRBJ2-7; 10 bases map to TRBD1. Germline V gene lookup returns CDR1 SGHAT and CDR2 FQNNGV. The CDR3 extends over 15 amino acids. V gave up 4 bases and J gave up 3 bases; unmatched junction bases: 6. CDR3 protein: CASSYRTGGFYEQYF. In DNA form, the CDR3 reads TGTGCCAGCAGCTACCGGACAGGGGGTTTCTACGAGCAGTACTTC.